This TCR beta chain was documented in a study of identical twins. This clonotype was found a few times. Germline V gene sequence: CDR1 DFQATT, CDR2 SNEGSKA (reference sequence). V was clipped by 7 bases and J by 3 bases; unmatched bases: 2. This CDR3 spans 13 amino acids. TCRdb analysed the 5' RACE reads with MiXCR anew, one entry per CDR3 protein. The sample yields some 1,600,000 distinct CDR3 sequences, about 32% seen once. Sequenced: cord blood. This chain uses TRBV20-1 with TRBJ1-5; 11 positions match TRBD1. The source is a newborn girl in good health. Here the CDR3 reads CSGDRGFNQPQHF. The CDR3 coding sequence is TGCAGTGGGGACAGGGGGTTCAATCAGCCCCAGCATTTT.